Listed below are T cell receptor beta chains from one sample, sequenced in a study of blood T cell repertoires in COVID-19. Only in-frame clones appear in the TCRdb table, and some are missing; sequencing was by immunoSEQ multiplex PCR. This sample has fewer than 400,000 clones, with roughly 89% found just once. The sample taken for sequencing was peripheral blood. Source of these receptors: a woman younger than 45 with COVID-19, enrolled during active disease. Each CDR3 is given without its conserved first and last residue. The order of the fields is V gene, CDR3 protein.

v_call: TRBV5-1
cdr3_aa: ASSLGPQGQDTQY

v_call: TRBV27
cdr3_aa: ASKLYREGARGNEQF

v_call: TRBV3-1/TRBV3-2
cdr3_aa: ASSQAQGAYSSGANVLT

v_call: TRBV6-1
cdr3_aa: ASSEFTGSSGNTIY

v_call: TRBV12-3/TRBV12-4
cdr3_aa: ASRGEGYGYT

v_call: TRBV9
cdr3_aa: ASSVGPTNEKLF

v_call: TRBV2
cdr3_aa: ASSQGNHNEQF

v_call: TRBV5-4
cdr3_aa: ASSPGGALPDEQY

v_call: TRBV6-5
cdr3_aa: ASSYSVQGSEAF

v_call: TRBV7-2
cdr3_aa: ASSLRLSGGVHEQF

v_call: TRBV10-3
cdr3_aa: AITKTGGDTEAF

v_call: TRBV30
cdr3_aa: AWSVNPGTGPEKLF